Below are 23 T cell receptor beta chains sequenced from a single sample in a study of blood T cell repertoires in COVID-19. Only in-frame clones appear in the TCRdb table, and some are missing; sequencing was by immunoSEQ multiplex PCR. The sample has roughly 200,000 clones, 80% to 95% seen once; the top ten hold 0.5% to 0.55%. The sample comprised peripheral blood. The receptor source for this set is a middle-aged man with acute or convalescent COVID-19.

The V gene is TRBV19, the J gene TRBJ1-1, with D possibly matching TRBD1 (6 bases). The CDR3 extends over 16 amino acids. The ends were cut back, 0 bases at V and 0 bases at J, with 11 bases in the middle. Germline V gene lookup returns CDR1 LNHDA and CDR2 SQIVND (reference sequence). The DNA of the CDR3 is TGTGCCAGTAGTATAGAAGGACAGCCCATGAACACTGAAGCTTTCTTT. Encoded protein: CASSIEGQPMNTEAFF.

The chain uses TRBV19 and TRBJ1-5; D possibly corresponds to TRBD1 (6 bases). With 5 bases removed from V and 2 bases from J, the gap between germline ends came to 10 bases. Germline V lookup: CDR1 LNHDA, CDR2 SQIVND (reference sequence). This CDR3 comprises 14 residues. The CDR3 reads CASSDTGRNQPQHF. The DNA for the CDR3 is TGTGCCAGTAGTGACACAGGGCGCAATCAGCCCCAGCATTTT.

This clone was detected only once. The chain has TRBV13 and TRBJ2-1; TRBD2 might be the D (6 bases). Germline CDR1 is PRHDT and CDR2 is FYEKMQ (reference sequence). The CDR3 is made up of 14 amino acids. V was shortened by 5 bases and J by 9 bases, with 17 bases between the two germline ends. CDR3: CASSPYRSGSEQFF. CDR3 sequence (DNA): TGTGCCAGCAGCCCCTACCGCAGCGGGTCTGAGCAGTTCTTC.

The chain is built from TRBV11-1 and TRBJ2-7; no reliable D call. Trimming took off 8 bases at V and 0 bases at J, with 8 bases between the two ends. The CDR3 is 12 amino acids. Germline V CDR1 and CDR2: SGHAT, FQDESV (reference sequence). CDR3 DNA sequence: TGTGCCAGCTCCCACAGCTCCTACGAGCAGTACGTC. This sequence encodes CASSHSSYEQYV.

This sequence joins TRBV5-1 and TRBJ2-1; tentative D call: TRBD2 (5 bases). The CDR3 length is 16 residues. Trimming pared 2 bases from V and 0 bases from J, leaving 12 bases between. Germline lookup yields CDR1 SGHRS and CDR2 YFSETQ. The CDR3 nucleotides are TGCGCCAGCAGCTTCGGAGGTCCTAGCTCCTACAATGAGCAGTTCTTC. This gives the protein CASSFGGPSSYNEQFF.

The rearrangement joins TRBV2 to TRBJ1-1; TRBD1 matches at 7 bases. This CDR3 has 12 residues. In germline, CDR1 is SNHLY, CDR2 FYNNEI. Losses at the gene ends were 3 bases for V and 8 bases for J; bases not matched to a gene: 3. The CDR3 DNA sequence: TGTGCCAGCAGTGAGCTGACAGGGGAAGCTTTCTTT. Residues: CASSELTGEAFF.

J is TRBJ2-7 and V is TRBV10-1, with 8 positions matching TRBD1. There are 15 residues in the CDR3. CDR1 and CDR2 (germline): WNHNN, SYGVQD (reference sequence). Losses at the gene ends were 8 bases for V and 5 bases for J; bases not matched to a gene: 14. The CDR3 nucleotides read TGCGCCAGCGGTCGGAAAACAGGGGGATGCCACGAGCAGTACTTC. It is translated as CASGRKTGGCHEQYF.

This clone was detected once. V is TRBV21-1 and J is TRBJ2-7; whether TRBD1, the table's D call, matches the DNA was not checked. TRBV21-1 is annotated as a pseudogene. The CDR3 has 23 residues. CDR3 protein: CASNRGTALWARRIPSRLYEQYV. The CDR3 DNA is TGTGCCAGCAATAGGGGGACAGCACTTTGGGCCCGTCGAATCCCGAGTCGATTATACGAGCAGTACGTC.

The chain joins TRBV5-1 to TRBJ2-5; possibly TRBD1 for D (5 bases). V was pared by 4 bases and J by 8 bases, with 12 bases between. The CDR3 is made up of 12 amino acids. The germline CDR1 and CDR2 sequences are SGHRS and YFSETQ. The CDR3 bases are TGCGCCAGCAGCGGCGACAGACAAACCCAGTACTTC. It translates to CASSGDRQTQYF.

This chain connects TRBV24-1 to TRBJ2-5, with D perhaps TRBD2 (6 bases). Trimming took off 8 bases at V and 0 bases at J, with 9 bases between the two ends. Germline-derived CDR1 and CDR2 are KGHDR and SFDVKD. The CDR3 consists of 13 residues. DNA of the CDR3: TGTGCCACCAACGGGGGACACCAAGAGACCCAGTACTTC. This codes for CATNGGHQETQYF.

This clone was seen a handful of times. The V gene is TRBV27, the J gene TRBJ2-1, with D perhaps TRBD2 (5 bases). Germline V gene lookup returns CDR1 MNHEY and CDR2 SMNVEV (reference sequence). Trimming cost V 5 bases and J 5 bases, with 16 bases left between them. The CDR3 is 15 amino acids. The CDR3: CASSPGSPQHNEQFF. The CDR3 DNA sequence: TGTGCCAGCAGTCCGGGGAGCCCCCAGCACAATGAGCAGTTCTTC.

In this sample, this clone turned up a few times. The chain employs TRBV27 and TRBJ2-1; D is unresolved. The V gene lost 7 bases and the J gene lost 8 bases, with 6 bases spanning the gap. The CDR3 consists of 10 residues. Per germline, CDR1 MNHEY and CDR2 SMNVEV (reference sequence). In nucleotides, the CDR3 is TGTGCCAGCACCCCATATGAGCAGTTCTTC. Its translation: CASTPYEQFF.

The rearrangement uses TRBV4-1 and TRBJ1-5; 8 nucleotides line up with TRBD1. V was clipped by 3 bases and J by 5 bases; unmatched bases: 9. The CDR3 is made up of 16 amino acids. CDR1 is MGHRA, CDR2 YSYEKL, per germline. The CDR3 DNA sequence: TGCGCCAGCAGCCAGCCCGGACAGGGACAATATCAGCCCCAGCATTTT. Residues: CASSQPGQGQYQPQHF.

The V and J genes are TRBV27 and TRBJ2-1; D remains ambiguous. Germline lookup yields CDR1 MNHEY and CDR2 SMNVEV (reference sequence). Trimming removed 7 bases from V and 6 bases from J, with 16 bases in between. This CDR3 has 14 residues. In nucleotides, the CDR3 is TGTGCCAGCACTACTCCTAACCCTAGCAATGAGCAGTTCTTC. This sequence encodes CASTTPNPSNEQFF.

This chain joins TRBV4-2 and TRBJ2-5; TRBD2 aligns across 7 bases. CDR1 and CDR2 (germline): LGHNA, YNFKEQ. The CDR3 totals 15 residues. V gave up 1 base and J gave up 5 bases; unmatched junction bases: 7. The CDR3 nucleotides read TGTGCCAGCAGCCAAGCGTTGGCGGGAGTGGAGACCCAGTACTTC. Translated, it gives CASSQALAGVETQYF.

The CDR3 region is CASSLGTGGRETQYF. The CDR3 DNA is TGTGCCAGCAGCTTGGGGACAGGGGGCCGAGAGACCCAGTACTTC. The chain is built from TRBV7-9 and TRBJ2-5, with TRBD1 matching over 12 bases. The CDR3 spans 15 residues. V dropped 3 bases and J dropped 4; count of bases not matched to a gene: 3. CDR1 and CDR2 (germline): SEHNR, FQNEAQ (reference sequence).

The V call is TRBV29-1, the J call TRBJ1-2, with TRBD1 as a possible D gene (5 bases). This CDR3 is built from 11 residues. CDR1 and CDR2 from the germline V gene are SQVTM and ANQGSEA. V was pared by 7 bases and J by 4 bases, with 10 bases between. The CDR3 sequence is CSARQSYGYTF. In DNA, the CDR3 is TGCAGCGCTAGACAGTCCTATGGCTACACCTTC.

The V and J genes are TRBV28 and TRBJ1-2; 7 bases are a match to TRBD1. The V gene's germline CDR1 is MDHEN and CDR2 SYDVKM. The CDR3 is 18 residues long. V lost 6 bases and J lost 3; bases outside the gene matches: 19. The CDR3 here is CASRGKSPWAGGYYGYTF. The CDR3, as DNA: TGTGCCAGCAGGGGGAAAAGCCCGTGGGCAGGGGGATACTATGGCTACACCTTC.

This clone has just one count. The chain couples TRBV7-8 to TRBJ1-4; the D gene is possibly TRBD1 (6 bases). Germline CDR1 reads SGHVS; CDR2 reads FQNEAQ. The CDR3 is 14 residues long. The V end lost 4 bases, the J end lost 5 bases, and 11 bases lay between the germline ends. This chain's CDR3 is CASSSRTVNEKLFF. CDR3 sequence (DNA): TGTGCCAGCAGCTCCCGGACAGTAAATGAAAAACTGTTTTTT.

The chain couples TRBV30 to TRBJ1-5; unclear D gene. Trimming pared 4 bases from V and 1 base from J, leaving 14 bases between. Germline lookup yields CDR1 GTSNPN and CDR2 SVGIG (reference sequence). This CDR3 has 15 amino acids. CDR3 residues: CAWIFPPYSNQPQHF. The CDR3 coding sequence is TGTGCCTGGATCTTCCCGCCCTACAGCAATCAGCCCCAGCATTTT. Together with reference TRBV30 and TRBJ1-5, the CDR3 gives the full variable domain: SQTIHQWPATLVQPVGSPLSLECTVEGTSNPNLYWYRQAAGRGLQLLFYSVGIGQISSEVPQNLSASRPQDRQFILSSKKLLLSDSGFYLCAWIFPPYSNQPQHFGDGTRLSIL.

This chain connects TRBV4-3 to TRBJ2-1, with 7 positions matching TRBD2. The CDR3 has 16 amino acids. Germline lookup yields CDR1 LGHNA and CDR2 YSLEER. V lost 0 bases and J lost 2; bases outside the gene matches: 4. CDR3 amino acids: CASSQDLAGPYNEQFF. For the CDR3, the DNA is TGCGCCAGCAGCCAAGATTTAGCGGGCCCCTACAATGAGCAGTTCTTC.

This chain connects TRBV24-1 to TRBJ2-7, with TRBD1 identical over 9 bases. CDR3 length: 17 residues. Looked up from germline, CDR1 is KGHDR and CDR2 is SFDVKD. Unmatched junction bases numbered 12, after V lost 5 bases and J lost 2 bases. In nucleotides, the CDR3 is TGTGCCACCAGTGCTGGCATTAGGGGACAGGGCCCCTACGAGCAGTACGTC. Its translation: CATSAGIRGQGPYEQYV.

The CDR3 spells CASSAPGVYEQYF. The CDR3 DNA is TGTGCCAGCAGCGCGCCCGGGGTCTACGAGCAGTACTTC. The chain has TRBV5-8 and TRBJ2-7, with D possibly TRBD2 on 5 matching bases. The germline CDR1 and CDR2 sequences are SGHTS and YDEGEE. The germline V and J ends were trimmed by 4 bases and 3 bases, with 11 bases remaining between them. This CDR3 contains 13 residues.